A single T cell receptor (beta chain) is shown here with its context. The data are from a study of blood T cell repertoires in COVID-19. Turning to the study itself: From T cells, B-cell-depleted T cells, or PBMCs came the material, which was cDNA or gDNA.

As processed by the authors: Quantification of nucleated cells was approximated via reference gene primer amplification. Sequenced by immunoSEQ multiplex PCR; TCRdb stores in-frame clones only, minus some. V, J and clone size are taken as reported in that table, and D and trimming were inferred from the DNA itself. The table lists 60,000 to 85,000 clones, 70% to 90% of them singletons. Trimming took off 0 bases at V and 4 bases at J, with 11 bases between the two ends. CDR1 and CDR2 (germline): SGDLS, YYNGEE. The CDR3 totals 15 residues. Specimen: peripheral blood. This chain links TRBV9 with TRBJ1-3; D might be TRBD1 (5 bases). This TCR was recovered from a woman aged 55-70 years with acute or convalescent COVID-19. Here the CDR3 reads CASSVGATVGNTIYF. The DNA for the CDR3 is TGTGCCAGCAGCGTAGGAGCGACAGTCGGAAACACCATATATTTT.